This T cell receptor beta chain was sequenced for a study of shared clonotypes between healthy human individuals. Concerning this clone itself: Its antigen is still unknown.

Participating donors were healthy, HIV-negative adults free of recent acute infections or vaccinations. CD4+ cell separation produced CD45RA+ naive and CD45RA-negative memory subsets. Germline-derived CDR1 and CDR2 are LNHDA and SQIVND (reference sequence). Trimming removed 2 bases from V and 0 bases from J, with 29 bases in between. This CDR3 has 22 amino acids. The study's findings and limits: In having few donors, the study represented limited genetic and exposure-history diversity. It was the non-shared clonotypes that had lower generation probabilities than clonotypes shared by all four donors.

Profiled with immunoSEQ multiplex PCR; TCRdb holds only in-frame clones, not every one. The sample has some 2.4 million clones, roughly 93% seen once. The material sequenced was naive CD4+ T cells from PBMCs. Documented subset: CD45RA+ positively selected. This clonotype was obtained from a man between 18 and 35 years old in good health. Some clones in this sample may be carry-over from other donors' samples. The rearrangement uses TRBV19 and TRBJ2-1; TRBD1 is a possible D gene (6 bases). This CDR3 reads CASSITSRRILWTESSYNEQFF. The CDR3 DNA follows: TGTGCCAGTAGTATAACGAGTCGGAGGATCCTTTGGACAGAGAGCTCCTACAATGAGCAGTTCTTC. The full variable domain, in which reference TRBV19 and TRBJ2-1 provide the parts outside the CDR3, is DGGITQSPKYLFRKEGQNVTLSCEQNLNHDAMYWYRQDPGQGLRLIYYSQIVNDFQKGDIAEGYSVSREKKESFPLTVTSAQKNPTAFYLCASSITSRRILWTESSYNEQFFGPGTRLTVL.